The following is a T cell receptor beta chain sequence with its context. J was trimmed by 5 bases and V by 2 bases; bases with no gene match: 6. The CDR3 extends over 14 amino acids. From germline, CDR1 is MNHEY and CDR2 SVGAGI. Time point here: persistent/refractory GD, antithyroid drugs over 5 years with positive TRAb. Isolated PBMC RNA provided the starting material for the TCR library. Diagnoses of Graves' disease were made by American Thyroid Association guidelines. An endocrinology department located in Xi'an, China, was where the patients came from. The data belong to a study of regulatory T cells in long-lasting Graves disease. Arm-PCR with iRepertoire HTBI primers amplified the CDR3 regions for these TCR beta libraries. TCRdb fed the multiplex PCR reads into MiXCR, producing one record per CDR3 protein. Here the sample spans around 460,000 distinct CDR3 sequences, under 25% being singletons.

Sequences were derived from peripheral blood mononuclear cells (PBMCs), sampled when the disease was refractory, from a patient treated with antithyroid drugs. The J gene is TRBJ2-7, the V gene TRBV6-5; 7 bases line up with TRBD2. The TCR originated in a female donor with Graves disease. CDR3 nucleotide sequence: TGTGCCAGCAGTTACCTGAGCGGGGCGGACGAGCAGTACTTC. This encodes CASSYLSGADEQYF.